The clone carrying this T cell receptor (beta chain) was observed once. An even split of each subset's genomic DNA across several immunoSEQ plates was performed. Libraries were prepared by immunoSEQ multiplex PCR; TCRdb keeps only in-frame clonotypes and omits some of them. The table lists roughly 2,500,000 clones, over 85% of them singletons. The data are from a study of shared clonotypes between healthy human individuals. This CDR3 is 15 amino acids long. V lost 6 bases and J 0 bases, leaving 15 bases between the germline ends. The germline gives CDR1 MDHEN, CDR2 SYDVKM. CD45RA+ naive and CD45RA-negative memory subsets were separated from CD4+ cells.

V is TRBV28 and J is TRBJ2-7; TRBD2 is a possible D gene (6 bases). The source is a man between 18 and 35 years old in good health. Some clones in this sample may be carry-over from other donors' samples. Specimen: naive CD4+ T cells from PBMCs. Sample subset: CD45RA+ positively selected. The CDR3 sequence: CASSSFGGASYEQYF. The CDR3 DNA sequence: TGTGCCAGCAGCTCATTCGGCGGGGCCTCCTACGAGCAGTACTTC.